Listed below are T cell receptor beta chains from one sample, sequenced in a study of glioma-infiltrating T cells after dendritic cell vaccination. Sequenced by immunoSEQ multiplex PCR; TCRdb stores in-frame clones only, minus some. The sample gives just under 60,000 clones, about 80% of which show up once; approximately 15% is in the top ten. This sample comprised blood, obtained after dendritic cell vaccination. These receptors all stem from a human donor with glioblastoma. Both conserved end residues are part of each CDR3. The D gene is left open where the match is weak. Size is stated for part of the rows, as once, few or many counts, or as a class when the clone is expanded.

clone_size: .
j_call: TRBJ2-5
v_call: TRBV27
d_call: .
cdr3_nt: TGTGCCAGCAGTTTATTGTTGGGGGGTGGGGAGACCCAGTACTTC
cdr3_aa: CASSLLLGGGETQYF

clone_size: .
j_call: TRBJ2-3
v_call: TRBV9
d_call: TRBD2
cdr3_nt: TGTGCCAGCAGCGTAGCCCCGGGACTAGCAAGCACAGATACGCAGTATTTT
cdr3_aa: CASSVAPGLASTDTQYF

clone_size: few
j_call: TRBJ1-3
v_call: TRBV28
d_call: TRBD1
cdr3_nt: TGTGCCAGCCGGAGGTCCGGGGACAGGGGATCTGGAAACACCATATATTTT
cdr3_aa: CASRRSGDRGSGNTIYF

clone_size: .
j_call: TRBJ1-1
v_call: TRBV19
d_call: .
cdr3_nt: TGTGCCAGTAGTATGGGGGGGAGCACTGAAGCTTTCTTT
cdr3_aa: CASSMGGSTEAFF

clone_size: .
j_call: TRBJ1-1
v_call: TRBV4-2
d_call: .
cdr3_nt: TGTGCCAGCAGCCAAGAAACAGGGATGGCCACTGAAGCTTTCTTT
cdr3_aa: CASSQETGMATEAFF

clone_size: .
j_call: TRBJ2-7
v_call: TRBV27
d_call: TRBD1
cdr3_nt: TGTGCCAGCAGTGACCAACAGGGGTGGGGAGAGCAGTACTTC
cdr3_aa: CASSDQQGWGEQYF

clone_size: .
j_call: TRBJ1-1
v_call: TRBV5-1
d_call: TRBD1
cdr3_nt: TGCGCCAGCAGCTTAAACCCAGGGGGTCGAGGCACTGAAGCTTTCTTT
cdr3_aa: CASSLNPGGRGTEAFF

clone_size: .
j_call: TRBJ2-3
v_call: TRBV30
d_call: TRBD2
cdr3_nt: TGTGCCTGGAGATACGGGGGGGCCCCCGTCGCGCAGTATTTT
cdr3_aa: CAWRYGGAPVAQYF

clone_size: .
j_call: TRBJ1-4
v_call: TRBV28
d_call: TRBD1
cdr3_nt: TGTGCCAGCAGAAACAGGGGAGCCGAAAAACTGTTTTTT
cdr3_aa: CASRNRGAEKLFF

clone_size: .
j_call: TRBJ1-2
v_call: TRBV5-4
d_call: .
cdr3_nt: TGTGCCAGCAGCTTATCGTTGGGACTGACGTATGGCTACACCTTC
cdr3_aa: CASSLSLGLTYGYTF

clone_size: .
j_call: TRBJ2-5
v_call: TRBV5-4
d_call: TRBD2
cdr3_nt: TGTGCCAGCAGCTTGCAGGCGGGGGGTTCGGAGACCCAGTACTTC
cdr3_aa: CASSLQAGGSETQYF

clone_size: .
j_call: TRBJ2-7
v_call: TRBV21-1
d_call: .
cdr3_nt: TGTGCCAGCAGCACCTGGGGACAGTTCTACGAGCAGTACTTC
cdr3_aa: CASSTWGQFYEQYF

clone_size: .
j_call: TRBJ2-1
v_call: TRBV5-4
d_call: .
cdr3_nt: TGTGCCAGCAGCAAACTAGCAAGTGAGCAGTTCTTC
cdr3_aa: CASSKLASEQFF

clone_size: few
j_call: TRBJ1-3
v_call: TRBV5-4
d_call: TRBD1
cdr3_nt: TGTGCCAGCAGCCCATGGACAGGGGGAAACACCATATATTTT
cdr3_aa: CASSPWTGGNTIYF

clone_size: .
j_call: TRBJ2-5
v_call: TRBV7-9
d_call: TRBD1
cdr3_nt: TGTGCCAGCAGCAGAAGACCGGGACAGACCCCACAAGAGACCCAGTACTTC
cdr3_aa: CASSRRPGQTPQETQYF

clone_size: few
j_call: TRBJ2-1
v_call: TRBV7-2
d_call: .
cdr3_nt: TGTGCCAGCAGCCCCCCAGCTCCGGGGGATCAAGGTGGTGAGCAGTTCTTC
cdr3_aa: CASSPPAPGDQGGEQFF

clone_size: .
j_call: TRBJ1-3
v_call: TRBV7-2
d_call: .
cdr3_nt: TGTGCCAGCAGCTTCCCGGGCGGGGGTTCCGGAAACACCATATATTTT
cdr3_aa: CASSFPGGGSGNTIYF

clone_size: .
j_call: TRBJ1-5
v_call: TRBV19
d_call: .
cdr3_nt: TGTGCCAGTAGTATACGAGGATTAGAGCAGCCCCAGCATTTT
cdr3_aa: CASSIRGLEQPQHF

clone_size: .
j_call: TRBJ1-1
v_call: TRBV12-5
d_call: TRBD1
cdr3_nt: TGTGCTAGTGCCCCGCCCTTAAACAGGGGATGGAACACTGAAGCTTTCTTT
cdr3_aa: CASAPPLNRGWNTEAFF

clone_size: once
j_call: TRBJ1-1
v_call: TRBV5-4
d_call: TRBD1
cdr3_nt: TGTGCCAGCAGCTTCGGGACAGACACTGAAGCTTTCTTT
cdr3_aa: CASSFGTDTEAFF

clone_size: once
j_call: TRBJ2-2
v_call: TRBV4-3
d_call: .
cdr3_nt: TGCGCCAGCACCCTTTCCCGCGGGAACACCGGGGAGCTGTTTTTT
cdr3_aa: CASTLSRGNTGELFF

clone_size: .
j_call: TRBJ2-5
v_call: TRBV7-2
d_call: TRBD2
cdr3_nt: TGTGCCAGCAGTTCGACTAGCAATGAGGAGACCCAGTACTTC
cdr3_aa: CASSSTSNEETQYF

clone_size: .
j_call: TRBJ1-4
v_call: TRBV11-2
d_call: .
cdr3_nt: TGTGCCAGCAGCTTAACTAGGGTTAATGAAAAACTGTTTTTT
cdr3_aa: CASSLTRVNEKLFF

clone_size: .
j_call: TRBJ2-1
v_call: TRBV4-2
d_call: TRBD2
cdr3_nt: TGTGCCAGCAGCCAGACGAGCGGGGTCTATGAGCAGTTCTTC
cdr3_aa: CASSQTSGVYEQFF

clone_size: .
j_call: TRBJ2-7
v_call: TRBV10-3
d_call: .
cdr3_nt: TGTGCCATCAATTTAGACAGAGTCGAGCAGTACTTC
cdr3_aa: CAINLDRVEQYF

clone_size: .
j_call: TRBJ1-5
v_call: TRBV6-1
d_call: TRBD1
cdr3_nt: TGTGCCAGTGGGACAGTCGAGGGGAGCAATCAGCCCCAGCATTTT
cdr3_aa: CASGTVEGSNQPQHF

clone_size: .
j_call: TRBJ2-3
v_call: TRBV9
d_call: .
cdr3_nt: TGTGCCAGCAGCGTAGAGCAGGGTGGTTATGCAGATACGCAGTATTTT
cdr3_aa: CASSVEQGGYADTQYF